The 25 T cell receptor beta chains below all came from one sample that was sequenced in a study of cytomegalovirus exposure and HLA in healthy donors. The PCR employed 60 Vbeta primers together with 13 Jbeta primers. Measured with immunoSEQ multiplex PCR; TCRdb has only the in-frame clones, and not every one. There are approximately 200,000 clones in the sample; 70% to 80% occur only once, and around a sixth lies in the top ten. Sequenced input: PBMCs. The receptors here all came from a man in his forties in good health and CMV-seronegative.

This clone has a single count. The chain has TRBV28 and TRBJ2-2, with 11 bases matching TRBD2. Germline lookup yields CDR1 MDHEN and CDR2 SYDVKM. Trimming took 3 bases from V and 2 from J; bases not matched to a gene: 5. The CDR3 consists of 17 residues. This CDR3 reads CASSFVLAGANTGELFF. The CDR3 bases are TGTGCCAGCAGTTTCGTACTAGCGGGAGCCAACACCGGGGAGCTGTTTTTT.

The J gene is TRBJ1-1, the V gene TRBV10-3; TRBD1 aligns across 7 bases. The CDR3 is 14 residues long. Germline V CDR1 and CDR2: ENHRY, SYGVKD. With 4 bases clipped from V and 3 bases from J, the junction kept 5 bases outside the gene matches. The CDR3 here is CAISAPGGHTEAFF. The CDR3, as DNA: TGTGCCATCAGTGCCCCAGGGGGGCACACTGAAGCTTTCTTT.

The V call is TRBV6-1, the J call TRBJ1-5; D may be TRBD1 (6 bases). The CDR3 extends over 14 amino acids. V was cut by 9 bases and J by 6 bases, with 18 bases left in between. Germline V gives CDR1 MNHNS, CDR2 SASEGT. CDR3: CASEASGVGQPQHF. The CDR3 coding sequence is TGTGCCAGTGAAGCCTCAGGGGTGGGTCAGCCCCAGCATTTT.

The chain couples TRBV18 to TRBJ2-3; TRBD2 might be the D (6 bases). The V gene's germline CDR1 is KGHSH and CDR2 LQKENI. The CDR3 totals 13 residues. Trimming removed 6 bases at V and 6 bases at J, with 13 bases between. The CDR3 is CASSLTSPDTQYF. The CDR3 bases are TGTGCCAGCTCTCTGACTAGTCCCGATACGCAGTATTTT.

The V gene is TRBV6-4, the J gene TRBJ2-1, with 12 nucleotides matching TRBD2. The germline V gene has CDR1 MRHNA and CDR2 SNTAGT. The CDR3 extends over 16 amino acids. Losses at the gene ends were 0 bases for V and 10 bases for J; bases not matched to a gene: 7. The CDR3 spells CASSDSPSGGAWEQFF. The CDR3 region has the DNA TGTGCCAGCAGTGACTCTCCTAGCGGGGGGGCCTGGGAGCAGTTCTTC.

In its sample, this clone was seen a few times. V gene TRBV30 combines with J gene TRBJ2-7; D call uncertain. Germline V gives CDR1 GTSNPN, CDR2 SVGIG (reference sequence). The CDR3 contains 13 residues. The V end lost 0 bases, the J end lost 6 bases, and 12 bases lay between the germline ends. The CDR3 DNA reads TGTGCCTGGAGTGTACAATCCGGGTCCGAGCAGTACTTC. Translated, it gives CAWSVQSGSEQYF.

The rearrangement links TRBV19 to TRBJ2-1, with TRBD2 as a possible D gene (6 bases). Germline assignment: CDR1 LNHDA and CDR2 SQIVND (reference sequence). The CDR3 has 12 residues. Trimming removed 8 bases at V and 6 bases at J, with 11 bases between. This CDR3 reads CASGTLGNEQFF. The CDR3 region has the DNA TGTGCCAGTGGGACTTTGGGCAATGAGCAGTTCTTC.

The chain couples TRBV7-8 to TRBJ2-7, with unresolved D. V gave up 5 bases and J gave up 0 bases, with 17 bases separating them. There are 16 residues in the CDR3. Germline V gene lookup returns CDR1 SGHVS and CDR2 FQNEAQ. In DNA form, the CDR3 reads TGTGCCAGCAGCAAAGAAAGGTCAGGAAGCTCCTACGAGCAGTACTTC. It codes for CASSKERSGSSYEQYF.

The chain recombines TRBV19 with TRBJ1-2; TRBD1 aligns across 7 bases. Germline CDR1 reads LNHDA; CDR2 reads SQIVND (reference sequence). This CDR3 has 15 residues. V shed 6 bases, J shed 0 bases, and the junction held 7 bases outside the gene matches. The CDR3 DNA sequence: TGTGCCAGTAGAGAACAGGGGACCTCTAACTATGGCTACACCTTC. Its protein product is CASREQGTSNYGYTF.

The chain employs TRBV4-2 and TRBJ2-5, with D perhaps TRBD1 (7 bases). V gave up 0 bases and J gave up 5 bases, with 22 bases separating them. CDR3 length: 18 amino acids. CDR1 and CDR2 (germline): LGHNA, YNFKEQ. DNA of the CDR3: TGTGCCAGCAGCCAAGAGAGGAGACAGGGCGCCGCGGGGGAGACCCAGTACTTC. This gives the protein CASSQERRQGAAGETQYF.

This clone was observed a few times. The genes are TRBV6-5 and TRBJ2-7, with D perhaps TRBD1 (6 bases). Per the germline V gene, CDR1 is MNHEY and CDR2 is SVGAGI. V gave up 6 bases and J gave up 7 bases, with 10 bases separating them. The CDR3 loop spans 11 amino acids. The CDR3 DNA sequence: TGTGCCAGCAGCCAGGGGCGAGAGCAGTACTTC. Translating gives CASSQGREQYF.

V usage is TRBV25-1 and J usage is TRBJ2-7, with a possible D match to TRBD2 (6 bases). The V end lost 1 base, the J end lost 6 bases, and 16 bases lay between the germline ends. Germline V gene sequence: CDR1 MGHDK, CDR2 SYGVNS. The length of the CDR3 is 15 residues. CDR3 nucleotide sequence: TGTGCCAGCAGTGAATCACTTTCCCGGGGACTCGAGCAGTACTTC. Translated, it gives CASSESLSRGLEQYF.

V is TRBV7-8 and J is TRBJ1-2; 12 nucleotides match TRBD1. Germline V gene sequence: CDR1 SGHVS, CDR2 FQNEAQ. The CDR3 is 15 amino acids. V lost 3 bases and J lost 6; bases outside the gene matches: 5. CDR3 coding DNA: TGTGCCAGCAGCTTGGGGACAGGGGGCGTCAATGGCTACACCTTC. This encodes CASSLGTGGVNGYTF.

The chain recombines TRBV5-1 with TRBJ1-6, with 7 bases that match TRBD1. Losses at the gene ends were 4 bases for V and 4 bases for J; bases not matched to a gene: 5. The CDR3 is 15 amino acids. Looked up from germline, CDR1 is SGHRS and CDR2 is YFSETQ. The DNA for the CDR3 is TGCGCCAGCAGCCCGGGACAGAGTTATAATTCACCCCTCCACTTT. It yields the protein CASSPGQSYNSPLHF.

The chain is built from TRBV19 and TRBJ1-2; TRBD1 agrees at 8 bases. Germline V gene data show CDR1 as LNHDA and CDR2 as SQIVND (reference sequence). This CDR3 has 13 amino acids. J lost 4 bases, V lost 7 bases, and 5 bases had no gene match. CDR3 DNA: TGTGCCAGTACCCGACAGGGGAGCTATGGCTACACCTTC. This sequence encodes CASTRQGSYGYTF.

V is TRBV10-2 and J is TRBJ1-3; D is unresolved. Deletions cut 3 bases from V and 7 bases from J, with 10 bases between. Looked up from germline, CDR1 is WSHSY and CDR2 is SAAADI. CDR3 length equals 13 residues. The CDR3: CASSEYERNTIYF. The DNA of the CDR3 is TGCGCCAGCAGTGAATACGAACGGAACACCATATATTTT.

V is TRBV5-1 and J is TRBJ1-2; D remains unclear. V was clipped by 5 bases and J by 0 bases, with 5 bases between them. Germline V lookup: CDR1 SGHRS, CDR2 YFSETQ. CDR3 length: 12 residues. The CDR3 protein is CASRAANYGYTF. In nucleotides, the CDR3 is TGCGCCAGCAGGGCAGCTAACTATGGCTACACCTTC.

CDR3 coding DNA: TGTGCCAGCTCACCCACGGACAGGGCGAAACCTAGCTCTGGGGCCAACGTCCTGACTTTC. Its protein is CASSPTDRAKPSSGANVLTF. The chain is built from TRBV18 and TRBJ2-6; 8 bases align to TRBD1. This CDR3 is 20 amino acids long. With 3 bases clipped from V and 0 bases from J, the junction kept 13 bases outside the gene matches. CDR1 is KGHSH and CDR2 is LQKENI in the germline V gene. Full variable domain (outside the CDR3, taken from reference TRBV18 and TRBJ2-6): NAGVMQNPRHLVRRRGQEARLRCSPMKGHSHVYWYRQLPEEGLKFMVYLQKENIIDESGMPKERFSAEFPKEGPSILRIQQVVRGDSAAYFCASSPTDRAKPSSGANVLTFGAGSRLTVL.

Turning to this clone: One junction end disagrees with the germline gene, perhaps due to a read error. This chain uses TRBV7-9 with TRBJ2-7; 8 bases agree with TRBD2. Germline assignment: CDR1 SEHNR and CDR2 FQNEAQ (reference sequence). CDR3 size: 15 residues. The CDR3 reads CASSSSGSGSSEQYF. As DNA, the CDR3 is TGTGCCAGCAGCTCAAGCGGGAGCGGGTCCTCCGAGCAGTACTTC. The full variable domain, in which reference TRBV7-9 and TRBJ2-7 provide the parts outside the CDR3, is DTGVSQNPRHKITKRGQNVTFRCDPISEHNRLYWYRQTLGQGPEFLTYFQNEAQLEKSRLLSDRFSAERPKGSFSTLEIQRTEQGDSAMYLCASSSSGSGSSEQYFGPGTRLTVT.

The chain has TRBV28 and TRBJ2-1; D may be TRBD2 (5 bases). The germline V gene encodes CDR1 MDHEN and CDR2 SYDVKM. This CDR3 contains 13 residues. V lost 5 bases and J 9 bases, leaving 14 bases between the germline ends. CDR3 coding DNA: TGTGCCAGCAGTCCTCCGGGAAGGCCTGAGCAGTTCTTC. It specifies CASSPPGRPEQFF.

V is TRBV4-1 and J is TRBJ2-3, with 8 bases matching TRBD2. Trimming took 0 bases from V and 8 from J; bases not matched to a gene: 4. The germline V gene encodes CDR1 MGHRA and CDR2 YSYEKL. The length of the CDR3 is 14 residues. CDR3: CASSQDFREGTQYF. The CDR3 DNA follows: TGCGCCAGCAGCCAAGATTTTCGGGAGGGTACGCAGTATTTT.

The chain has TRBV5-6 and TRBJ1-2; D not resolved. This CDR3 is 14 amino acids long. Deletions cut 2 bases from V and 7 bases from J, with 15 bases between. The germline V gene encodes CDR1 SGHDT and CDR2 YYEEEE. CDR3 in DNA: TGTGCCAGCAGCTTTGGGGAGGGCCTGACTGGCTACACCTTC. Translation gives CASSFGEGLTGYTF. Using reference TRBV5-6 and TRBJ1-2 for the parts outside the CDR3, the full variable domain is DAGVTQSPTHLIKTRGQQVTLRCSPKSGHDTVSWYQQALGQGPQFIFQYYEEEERQRGNFPDRFSGHQFPNYSSELNVNALLLGDSALYLCASSFGEGLTGYTFGSGTRLTVV.

CDR3 bases: TGTGCCAGCAGTGAAGGATTAAACACCGAGCAGTACTTC. Protein product: CASSEGLNTEQYF. The chain recombines TRBV2 with TRBJ2-7; no definite D call. The germline gives CDR1 SNHLY, CDR2 FYNNEI. This CDR3 spans 13 amino acids. V was cut by 1 base and J by 6 bases, with 10 bases left in between.

The chain uses TRBV15 and TRBJ1-3, with 7 bases lining up with TRBD1. Germline assignment: CDR1 LNHNV and CDR2 YYDKDF (reference sequence). Unmatched junction bases numbered 4, after V lost 3 bases and J lost 2 bases. The CDR3 contains 15 residues. Here the CDR3 reads CATSSDRDPGNTIYF. The DNA for the CDR3 is TGTGCCACCAGCAGTGACAGGGACCCTGGAAACACCATATATTTT. Full variable domain (missing parts from reference TRBV15 and TRBJ1-3): DAMVIQNPRYQVTQFGKPVTLSCSQTLNHNVMYWYQQKSSQAPKLLFHYYDKDFNNEADTPDNFQSRRPNTSFCFLDIRSPGLGDTAMYLCATSSDRDPGNTIYFGEGSWLTVV.

The chain employs TRBV5-1 and TRBJ1-1; D gene uncertain. CDR3 length: 14 residues. CDR1 is SGHRS, CDR2 YFSETQ, per germline. The V end was cut by 4 bases, the J end by 1 base, with 11 bases between. The CDR3 region has the DNA TGCGCCAGCAGCCCCCGAGCTACGAACACTGAAGCTTTCTTT. Encoded protein: CASSPRATNTEAFF.